This T cell receptor (beta chain) was observed in a study of T cells after yellow fever vaccination. Germline lookup yields CDR1 ENHRY and CDR2 SYGVKD. Between the trimmed V and J ends, which lost 2 bases and 2 bases, there was a span of 15 bases. This CDR3 is built from 16 residues. 5'RACE template switching generated TCR cDNA, adding a universal primer site and UMIs. Using its own MiXCR run on the 5' RACE reads, TCRdb lists one record per CDR3 protein. The sample has about 340,000 distinct CDR3 sequences, 3% to 4.5% seen once. This clonotype was observed a handful of times. The receptor's source is a man between 18 and 29 years old who received the YFV17D yellow fever vaccine. The starting material was PBMCs, obtained 5 days after the yellow fever booster vaccination. The chain employs TRBV10-3 and TRBJ1-1; weak D call: TRBD1 (6 bases). DNA for the CDR3: TGTGCCATCAGTGAGGCCTTGGGGACAACAAACACTGAAGCTTTCTTT. This encodes CAISEALGTTNTEAFF.